These 32 T cell receptor beta chains share one sample of origin, sequenced in a study of neurological immune-mediated disorders. One entry per CDR3 protein, called by TCRdb with MiXCR from the 5' RACE reads. The profile shows under 25,000 distinct CDR3 sequences, less than 3.5% of them singletons. Sequencing input: PBMCs. These receptors all stem from a woman between 18 and 30 years old with multiple sclerosis.

This clonotype was recorded many times. The CDR3 DNA follows: TGTGCCAGCAGTCCGGGACACTACGAGCAGTACTTC. It yields the protein CASSPGHYEQYF. The V and J genes are TRBV12-3 or TRBV12-4 and TRBJ2-7; a weak D match, TRBD1 (6 bases). CDR3 length equals 12 residues. V shed 5 bases and J shed 3 bases, with 8 bases lying between them.

This clonotype was observed at least ten times. The CDR3, as DNA: TGTGCCAGCAGTTACAGGGTATGGGACTATGGCTACACCTTC. It specifies CASSYRVWDYGYTF. The V gene is TRBV12-3 or TRBV12-4, the J gene TRBJ1-2; D possibly corresponds to TRBD1 (6 bases). Trimming took off 4 bases at V and 3 bases at J, with 12 bases between the two ends. The CDR3 covers 14 residues.

This clonotype is judged medium-sized. The genes are TRBV9 and TRBJ1-2; perhaps TRBD1 as D (5 bases). Germline-derived CDR1 and CDR2 are SGDLS and YYNGEE. The CDR3 length is 14 residues. Trimming removed 3 bases from V and 0 bases from J, with 9 bases in between. CDR3 sequence: CASSASTANYGYTF. Here the CDR3 DNA reads TGTGCCAGCAGCGCCTCGACAGCTAACTATGGCTACACCTTC.

This clonotype ranks as medium-sized. The genes are TRBV10-3 and TRBJ2-5; TRBD2 is a possible D gene (6 bases). The CDR3 is made up of 14 amino acids. Germline lookup yields CDR1 ENHRY and CDR2 SYGVKD. The ends were cut back, 8 bases at V and 1 base at J, with 14 bases in the middle. The CDR3 is CAIRTTLGQETQYF. DNA for the CDR3: TGTGCCATCCGGACTACCCTGGGCCAAGAGACCCAGTACTTC.

This clonotype was seen ten or more times. V gene TRBV5-4 combines with J gene TRBJ1-2; D might be TRBD1 (6 bases). The germline V gene has CDR1 SGHNT and CDR2 YYREEE (reference sequence). This CDR3 spans 14 amino acids. V was trimmed by 0 bases and J by 7 bases, leaving 13 bases between them. The CDR3: CASSLAGVSGGYTF. As DNA, the CDR3 is TGTGCCAGCAGCTTGGCAGGGGTTTCGGGTGGCTACACCTTC.

The table lists this clonotype with many counts. The rearrangement uses TRBV3-1 and TRBJ2-7, with 7 positions matching TRBD2. Germline CDR1 LGHDT, CDR2 YNNKEL (reference sequence). Trimming cost V 3 bases and J 3 bases; bases outside gene matches: 8. The CDR3 consists of 15 residues. This chain's CDR3 is CASSQERGVLYEQYF. The CDR3 coding sequence is TGTGCCAGCAGCCAGGAGCGGGGCGTGCTCTACGAGCAGTACTTC.

This clonotype was counted many times. The rearrangement uses TRBV20-1 and TRBJ1-1, with 8 positions matching TRBD1. The CDR3 runs 16 residues. Germline V gives CDR1 DFQATT, CDR2 SNEGSKA (reference sequence). J lost 4 bases, V lost 3 bases, and 13 bases had no gene match. CDR3 residues: CSARANRGAKGTEAFF. The CDR3 bases are TGCAGTGCTAGGGCAAACAGGGGGGCGAAGGGCACTGAAGCTTTCTTT.

This clonotype was picked up many times. The chain links TRBV20-1 to TRBJ2-5, with 7 bases aligning to TRBD1. This CDR3 region has 12 residues. Germline values: CDR1 DFQATT, CDR2 SNEGSKA (reference sequence). With 7 bases clipped from V and 1 base from J, the junction kept 3 bases outside the gene matches. CDR3 sequence reads: CSGRQGQETQYF. CDR3 coding DNA: TGCAGTGGAAGACAGGGCCAAGAGACCCAGTACTTC.

This clonotype was counted a few times. The chain combines TRBV20-1 with TRBJ1-1; unclear D gene. V lost 7 bases and J 1 base, leaving 16 bases between the germline ends. Germline values: CDR1 DFQATT, CDR2 SNEGSKA (reference sequence). The CDR3 is 14 amino acids. This chain's CDR3 is CSVSGRAENTEAFF. CDR3 nucleotide sequence: TGCAGTGTTAGTGGTCGTGCAGAGAACACTGAAGCTTTCTTT.

This clonotype was seen many times. The V call is TRBV20-1, the J call TRBJ2-3; D might be TRBD2 (6 bases). V was shortened by 6 bases and J by 5 bases, with 15 bases between the two germline ends. The germline CDR1 and CDR2 sequences are DFQATT and SNEGSKA (reference sequence). The CDR3 sequence is 13 residues long. The CDR3 DNA is TGCAGTGCCCCGGCGGGAAGAGGAGATACGCAGTATTTT. Translated, it gives CSAPAGRGDTQYF.

In regard to this clonotype: Because the CDR3 is missing its conserved closing phenylalanine or tryptophan, this is likely a read error. This chain uses TRBV3-1 with TRBJ2-5; the match to TRBD1 covers 8 bases. Germline loops: CDR1 LGHDT, CDR2 YNNKEL (reference sequence). The ends lost 1 base at V and 3 bases at J; junction bases unmatched: 7. CDR3 size: 16 residues. The CDR3 is CASSQGQGSVEETQYC. The CDR3 DNA sequence: TGTGCCAGCAGCCAAGGACAGGGGTCCGTCGAAGAGACCCAGTACTGC.

The chain uses TRBV20-1 and TRBJ2-7, with D possibly matching TRBD2 (5 bases). Germline V CDR1 and CDR2: DFQATT, SNEGSKA (reference sequence). The CDR3 length is 12 residues. V was pared by 3 bases and J by 5 bases, with 11 bases between. In DNA, the CDR3 is TGCAGTGCTAGCGACCTCGGGGACGAGCAGTACTTC. It yields the protein CSASDLGDEQYF.

Ten or more counts support this clonotype. V gene TRBV28 combines with J gene TRBJ1-5; D not resolved. The CDR3 consists of 11 residues. V lost 3 bases to trimming and J lost 6 bases, with 3 bases between them. From germline, CDR1 is MDHEN and CDR2 SYDVKM. The CDR3 is CASSFGQPQHF. The CDR3 bases are TGTGCCAGCAGTTTCGGTCAGCCCCAGCATTTT.

This clonotype has at least ten counts. This chain joins TRBV7-2 and TRBJ2-2, with D perhaps being TRBD1 or TRBD2 (5 bases each). Deletions cut 8 bases from V and 1 base from J, with 17 bases between. The length of the CDR3 is 16 residues. Germline CDR1 is SGHTA and CDR2 is FQGNSA. The CDR3 region has the DNA TGTGCCAGCCGCATTCGACGGGACGAGAACACCGGGGAGCTGTTTTTT. It specifies CASRIRRDENTGELFF. The entire variable domain, with the rest obtained from reference TRBV7-2 and TRBJ2-2, is as follows: GAGVSQSPSNKVTEKGKDVELRCDPISGHTALYWYRQSLGQGLEFLIYFQGNSAPDKSGLPSDRFSAERTGGSVSTLTIQRTQQEDSAVYLCASRIRRDENTGELFFGEGSRLTVL.

This clonotype occurred many times. The chain combines TRBV7-9 with TRBJ2-1; D gene unclear. This CDR3 region has 13 residues. Trimming cost V 3 bases and J 9 bases, with 12 bases left between them. CDR1 is SEHNR and CDR2 is FQNEAQ in the germline V gene (reference sequence). The CDR3 loop reads CASSFQSFSEQFF. In DNA, the CDR3 is TGTGCCAGCAGCTTCCAAAGTTTCAGTGAGCAGTTCTTC. Complete variable domain (other parts from reference TRBV7-9 and TRBJ2-1): DTGVSQNPRHKITKRGQNVTFRCDPISEHNRLYWYRQTLGQGPEFLTYFQNEAQLEKSRLLSDRFSAERPKGSFSTLEIQRTEQGDSAMYLCASSFQSFSEQFFGPGTRLTVL.

This clonotype has at least ten counts. The chain joins TRBV20-1 to TRBJ2-3; D is ambiguous. Trimming cost V 1 base and J 7 bases, with 9 bases left between them. The CDR3 extends over 12 amino acids. Germline V gene data show CDR1 as DFQATT and CDR2 as SNEGSKA (reference sequence). The CDR3: CSARGGAHTQYF. The DNA for the CDR3 is TGCAGTGCTAGAGGGGGTGCGCATACGCAGTATTTT.

This clonotype was detected many times. J is TRBJ2-1 and V is TRBV20-1; 7 bases align to TRBD2. The CDR3 runs 16 residues. Germline loops: CDR1 DFQATT, CDR2 SNEGSKA (reference sequence). Unmatched junction bases numbered 8, after V lost 3 bases and J lost 0 bases. The CDR3 protein is CSASGRPPSSYNEQFF. The DNA for the CDR3 is TGCAGTGCTAGCGGGAGGCCCCCCAGCTCCTACAATGAGCAGTTCTTC.

This chain links TRBV19 with TRBJ2-2; possibly TRBD2 for D (5 bases). The CDR3 has 15 residues. Trimming stripped 5 bases from V and 5 bases from J, with 15 bases between. The germline V gene has CDR1 LNHDA and CDR2 SQIVND (reference sequence). CDR3 in amino acids: CASSPLRSGTGELFF. In DNA form, the CDR3 reads TGTGCCAGTAGTCCCCTTCGGTCGGGAACCGGGGAGCTGTTTTTT.

The table lists this clonotype with many counts. The J gene is TRBJ2-1, the V gene TRBV7-4; D unresolved. Germline CDR1 and CDR2: SGHVT and SQSDAQ. The CDR3 totals 16 residues. V was cut by 1 base and J by 0 bases, with 10 bases left in between. The CDR3 DNA sequence: TGTGCCAGCAGCTTAGGGGTTTTGAGCTCCTACAATGAGCAGTTCTTC. Its protein product is CASSLGVLSSYNEQFF. Full variable domain (remainder filled in from reference TRBV7-4 and TRBJ2-1): GAGVSQSPRYKVAKRGRDVALRCDSISGHVTLYWYRQTLGQGSEVLTYSQSDAQRDKSGRPSGRFSAERPERSVSTLKIQRTEQGDSAVYLCASSLGVLSSYNEQFFGPGTRLTVL.

This clonotype was seen repeatedly, ten times or more. This chain uses TRBV28 with TRBJ2-7; TRBD1 aligns across 7 bases. The germline V gene has CDR1 MDHEN and CDR2 SYDVKM. The CDR3 loop spans 14 amino acids. Germline trimming cut 5 bases from V and 4 bases from J; bases unmatched to any gene: 8. CDR3 sequence (DNA): TGTGCCAGCAGTCCAGACAGGGTTCCGTACGAGCAGTACTTC. Its protein product is CASSPDRVPYEQYF.

The CDR3 spells CASSPHGGKITDTQYF. The CDR3 nucleotides read TGTGCCAGCAGTCCACACGGCGGGAAGATCACAGATACGCAGTATTTT. The chain is built from TRBV6-2 or TRBV6-3 and TRBJ2-3, with D tentatively TRBD2 (6 bases). The V gene's germline CDR1 is MNHEY and CDR2 SVGEGT. V lost 5 bases and J lost 2, with 17 bases in between. The CDR3 contains 16 residues.

This clonotype was detected a few times. A much larger clone lies a single base off, so this may be a read error. The conserved closing phenylalanine or tryptophan is absent in this CDR3, likely reflecting a read error. The chain links TRBV7-2 to TRBJ2-3; D uncertain. In germline, CDR1 is SGHTA, CDR2 FQGNSA. This CDR3 comprises 13 residues. The germline V and J ends were trimmed by 0 bases and 6 bases, with 7 bases remaining between them. This chain's CDR3 is CASSLASWDTQYY. DNA for the CDR3: TGTGCCAGCAGCTTAGCTAGCTGGGATACGCAGTATTAT.

This clonotype was observed at least ten times. The V gene is TRBV29-1, the J gene TRBJ1-1; no clear D gene. This CDR3 spans 14 amino acids. The germline CDR1 and CDR2 sequences are SQVTM and ANQGSEA. V dropped 0 bases and J dropped 1 base, with 9 bases sitting between them. This CDR3 reads CSVEDPFRNTEAFF. In nucleotides, the CDR3 is TGCAGCGTTGAAGACCCTTTCAGGAACACTGAAGCTTTCTTT.

This clonotype was counted at least ten times. The chain has TRBV20-1 and TRBJ2-1; D call uncertain. From germline, CDR1 is DFQATT and CDR2 SNEGSKA (reference sequence). The V gene lost 2 bases and the J gene lost 8 bases, with 7 bases spanning the gap. There are 11 residues in the CDR3. The CDR3 region is CSARSGYEQFF. The CDR3 nucleotides read TGCAGTGCTAGATCCGGGTATGAGCAGTTCTTC.

This clonotype rates as medium-sized. The CDR3 DNA sequence: TGCAGCGCTGAGGGCAGGGATGGTGAACTGTTTTTT. This sequence encodes CSAEGRDGELFF. The chain is built from TRBV29-1 and TRBJ1-4; the D gene is possibly TRBD1 (5 bases). Germline loops: CDR1 SQVTM, CDR2 ANQGSEA. This CDR3 contains 12 residues. V was pared by 7 bases and J by 12 bases, with 18 bases between.

This clonotype appeared many times. The chain uses TRBV29-1 and TRBJ2-5; D not certain. The germline gives CDR1 SQVTM, CDR2 ANQGSEA. V was pared by 2 bases and J by 4 bases, with 5 bases between. The CDR3 has 11 amino acids. The DNA for the CDR3 is TGCAGCGTTGAAAGAGGAGAGACCCAGTACTTC. Amino acids: CSVERGETQYF. Complete variable domain (other parts from reference TRBV29-1 and TRBJ2-5): SAVISQKPSRDICQRGTSLTIQCQVDSQVTMMFWYRQQPGQSLTLIATANQGSEATYESGFVIDKFPISRPNLTFSTLTVSNMSPEDSSIYLCSVERGETQYFGPGTRLLVL.

This clonotype was seen many times. The J gene is TRBJ2-3, the V gene TRBV9; D is uncertain. CDR3 size: 14 residues. Trimming cost V 1 base and J 2 bases, with 8 bases left between them. Germline values: CDR1 SGDLS, CDR2 YYNGEE. DNA of the CDR3: TGTGCCAGCAGCGTAATCGATACCACAGATACGCAGTATTTT. It specifies CASSVIDTTDTQYF.

This clonotype is medium-sized (0.01 to 0.1%) by share. V and J are TRBV10-2 and TRBJ2-5, with D possibly being TRBD1 (5 bases). Germline CDR1 WSHSY, CDR2 SAAADI. The CDR3 consists of 13 residues. V was trimmed by 4 bases and J by 5 bases, leaving 11 bases between them. This CDR3 reads CASSASTVETQYF. Written as DNA, the CDR3 is TGCGCCAGCAGTGCCTCGACAGTGGAGACCCAGTACTTC.

This clonotype was seen many times. This rearrangement joins TRBV7-8 to TRBJ1-1, with D hard to call. The germline V and J ends were trimmed by 1 base and 5 bases, with 11 bases remaining between them. Germline lookup yields CDR1 SGHVS and CDR2 FQNEAQ. The CDR3 sequence is 14 residues long. CDR3 in amino acids: CASSLGLRSTEAFF. The CDR3 coding sequence is TGTGCCAGCAGCTTAGGTTTAAGGAGTACTGAAGCTTTCTTT.

This clonotype has ten or more counts. V and J are TRBV30 and TRBJ1-2; D remains ambiguous. Germline V gene sequence: CDR1 GTSNPN, CDR2 SVGIG (reference sequence). Deletions cut 2 bases from V and 0 bases from J, with 4 bases between. The CDR3 covers 12 residues. The DNA for the CDR3 is TGTGCCTGGAGTACCACTAACTATGGCTACACCTTC. This translates into CAWSTTNYGYTF. The variable domain in full, with the rest retrieved from reference TRBV30 and TRBJ1-2, is SQTIHQWPATLVQPVGSPLSLECTVEGTSNPNLYWYRQAAGRGLQLLFYSVGIGQISSEVPQNLSASRPQDRQFILSSKKLLLSDSGFYLCAWSTTNYGYTFGSGTRLTVV.

This clonotype was found many times. V is TRBV12-3 or TRBV12-4 and J is TRBJ2-3; TRBD2 might be the D (6 bases). CDR3 length: 16 residues. Trimming pared 6 bases from V and 3 bases from J, leaving 19 bases between. The CDR3 region is CASSTRLARGTDTQYF. The CDR3 DNA is TGTGCCAGCAGCACCCGCTTGGCCCGGGGGACAGATACGCAGTATTTT.

The sample holds many counts of this clonotype. The V call is TRBV20-1, the J call TRBJ1-4; D remains ambiguous. V shed 0 bases and J shed 7 bases, with 12 bases lying between them. The CDR3 spans 14 residues. Germline assignment: CDR1 DFQATT and CDR2 SNEGSKA (reference sequence). CDR3 nucleotide sequence: TGCAGTGCTAGAGATGTCATCAAAGGTGAAAAACTGTTTTTT. Translating gives CSARDVIKGEKLFF.